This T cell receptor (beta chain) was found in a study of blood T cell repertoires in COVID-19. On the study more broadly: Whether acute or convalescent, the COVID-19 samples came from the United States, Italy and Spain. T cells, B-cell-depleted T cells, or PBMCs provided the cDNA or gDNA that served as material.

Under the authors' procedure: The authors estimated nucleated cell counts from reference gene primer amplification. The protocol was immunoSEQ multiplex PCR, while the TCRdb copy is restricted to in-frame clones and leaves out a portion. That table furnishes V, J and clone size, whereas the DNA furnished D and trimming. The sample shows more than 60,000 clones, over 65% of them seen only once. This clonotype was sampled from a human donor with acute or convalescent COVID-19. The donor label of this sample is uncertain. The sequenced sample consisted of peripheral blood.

Here the CDR3 reads CAISGGQGKSPLHF. The CDR3 DNA sequence: TGTGCCATCAGTGGGGGACAGGGAAAATCACCCCTCCACTTT. The genes are TRBV10-3 and TRBJ1-6; TRBD1 matches at 9 bases. Looked up from germline, CDR1 is ENHRY and CDR2 is SYGVKD. The CDR3 loop spans 14 amino acids. V was clipped by 4 bases and J by 10 bases; unmatched bases: 5.